This is a list of T cell receptor beta chains from one sample in a study of cytomegalovirus exposure and HLA in healthy donors. The assay was immunoSEQ multiplex PCR, and TCRdb's table has in-frame clones only and misses some. The table records some 130,000 clones, roughly 77% of them present only once. Sequencing input: PBMCs. The receptor set was obtained from a male donor in good health and CMV-seronegative. Each CDR3 is given with its conserved first and last residue. A D gene is named only where the DNA matches it firmly.

length | D | J | V | CDR3
14 | - | TRBJ2-5 | TRBV6-6 | CASRTGRVSETQYF
15 | TRBD1 | TRBJ1-1 | TRBV10-3 | CAISESDRDDTEAFF
18 | TRBD2 | TRBJ2-1 | TRBV9 | CASSVGGTSGSSYNEQFF
13 | - | TRBJ2-4 | TRBV7-6 | CASSFSGVSIQYF
13 | TRBD1 | TRBJ1-2 | TRBV7-9 | CSSSLEGGYGHTF
13 | - | TRBJ1-2 | TRBV4-1 | CASSQGRGYGYTF
16 | TRBD2 | TRBJ2-3 | TRBV4-3 | CASSRGTSGGADTQYF
14 | - | TRBJ1-2 | TRBV12-2 | CAISEGASNYGYTF
15 | TRBD2 | TRBJ2-1 | TRBV5-8 | CASSLTSGRNAEQFF
17 | TRBD1 | TRBJ1-2 | TRBV7-9 | CSSSPWAQGATLYGYTF
11 | - | TRBJ2-1 | TRBV20-1 | CSARRLESQFF
12 | TRBD2 | TRBJ2-1 | TRBV29-1 | CSVGLAGGEQFF
14 | - | TRBJ1-2 | TRBV9 | CASSVAETNYGYTF
13 | TRBD2 | TRBJ2-7 | TRBV5-8 | CASSGRDRYEQYF
13 | TRBD1 | TRBJ2-7 | TRBV6-5 | CASGLTGAYEQYF
19 | TRBD2 | TRBJ2-1 | TRBV12-5 | CASGGGLSREGLWYNEQFF
13 | - | TRBJ2-7 | TRBV7-3 | CASSFGQHYEQYF
13 | TRBD1 | TRBJ2-3 | TRBV29-1 | CSVLTGVGDTQYF
15 | - | TRBJ1-6 | TRBV7-9 | CASSLVRGNNSPLHF
13 | - | TRBJ2-3 | TRBV27 | CASSLYGPDTQYF
15 | TRBD1 | TRBJ1-1 | TRBV6-5 | CASSFTGTENTEAFF
14 | TRBD1 | TRBJ2-7 | TRBV7-9 | CASSHTGGGYEQYF
17 | TRBD2 | TRBJ2-4 | TRBV15 | CATSRELAALHGNIQYF
15 | TRBD1 | TRBJ1-3 | TRBV4-3 | CASSPDRTSGNTIYF
13 | TRBD2 | TRBJ2-7 | TRBV10-3 | CAMTSAVGGEQYF
15 | - | TRBJ1-1 | TRBV18 | CASSPRAEANTEAFF
16 | TRBD2 | TRBJ2-5 | TRBV7-9 | CSSRSPGGGERKTQYF
15 | - | TRBJ1-2 | TRBV19 | CASINTGSTNYGYTF
16 | TRBD1 | TRBJ1-2 | TRBV18 | CASSPRTGGRDYGYTF
16 | - | TRBJ1-5 | TRBV4-1 | CASSQDGVAGDQPQHF
15 | TRBD2 | TRBJ2-1 | TRBV7-6 | CASSLMREVYNEQFF
14 | - | TRBJ2-3 | TRBV10-1 | CASSFREEGSTQYF
14 | - | TRBJ2-7 | TRBV28 | CASSLGLLSYEQYF
13 | TRBD1 | TRBJ1-1 | TRBV19 | CASRGQGGTEAFF
15 | - | TRBJ1-5 | TRBV5-1 | CASSPLGEGSQPQHF
15 | - | TRBJ1-6 | TRBV5-1 | CASSLQGSWNSPLHF
13 | - | TRBJ2-7 | TRBV4-1 | CASSDYLSYEQYF
13 | - | TRBJ2-2 | TRBV6-1 | CASRVQNTGELFF
15 | - | TRBJ1-2 | TRBV11-2 | CASSLAFQGNYGYTF
14 | - | TRBJ1-2 | TRBV7-2 | CASSLDRLNYGYTF
15 | - | TRBJ2-2 | TRBV19 | CASSIVSANTGELFF
16 | - | TRBJ2-1 | TRBV27 | CASSIRLPFAHNEQFF
15 | TRBD2 | TRBJ2-1 | TRBV29-1 | CSVGTSGSSYNEQFF
14 | - | TRBJ1-5 | TRBV25-1 | CASSPTDGNQPQHF
15 | TRBD2 | TRBJ2-3 | TRBV6-5 | CASSPGLAHTDTQYF
13 | - | TRBJ1-1 | TRBV2 | CARKGAENTEAFF
13 | - | TRBJ1-5 | TRBV27 | CASSSYRGQPQHF
14 | TRBD1 | TRBJ1-6 | TRBV18 | CASSRQGGNSPLHF
15 | TRBD1 | TRBJ2-2 | TRBV2 | CASRVQGAMSGELFF
16 | TRBD1 | TRBJ2-7 | TRBV2 | CASRPQGVPVTSEQYF
12 | - | TRBJ1-2 | TRBV2 | CASSERNYGYTF
15 | - | TRBJ1-5 | TRBV21-1 | CASMLFGGVNQPQHF
15 | - | TRBJ1-3 | TRBV7-9 | CASTNRRGSGNTIYF